This TCR beta chain was obtained from a study of radiotherapy plus CTLA-4 blockade in lung cancer. Germline V gene sequence: CDR1 MNHEY, CDR2 SMNVEV (reference sequence). The CDR3 contains 19 residues. V dropped 1 base and J dropped 7; count of bases not matched to a gene: 13. Method: immunoSEQ multiplex PCR; TCRdb's copy keeps in-frame clones and lacks some. The sample carries some 37,000 clones, around three quarters recorded once. This TCR was recovered from a human donor with non-small cell lung cancer who had stable disease on radiotherapy plus ipilimumab. The chain recombines TRBV27 with TRBJ1-6, with 10 bases lining up with TRBD1. The source material was peripheral blood, sampled from a patient treated with radiotherapy plus ipilimumab. CDR3 in DNA: TGTGCCAGCAGTTTATTATCAGTGGGACAGGGGACGGGCAATTCACCCCTCCACTTT. Translated, it gives CASSLLSVGQGTGNSPLHF.